These 13 T cell receptor beta chains came from one sample sequenced in a study of cytomegalovirus exposure and HLA in healthy donors (TCRdb year 2017). The library was obtained by the immunoSEQ multiplex PCR assay. A mixture of 60 forward primers for TCR Vbeta segments and 13 reverse primers for TCR Jbeta segments was used in the multiplex PCR. TCRdb retrieved this table from immuneACCESS and kept in-frame rearrangements only. Not all clones are present; in checked studies, unresolved V genes account for under half, and no reason is known for the remainder. The sample table holds 60,000 to 70,000 clones, of which just under 80% were seen once. Approximately 4.2% of the sample goes to the ten largest clones. Sequencing was carried out using PBMCs. Receptors were obtained from a woman in her 30s in good health and CMV-seronegative.

V usage is TRBV28 and J usage is TRBJ1-5; D is ambiguous. The CDR3 covers 14 residues. Trimming took off 4 bases at V and 0 bases at J, with 7 bases between the two ends. Germline V gene data show CDR1 as MDHEN and CDR2 as SYDVKM. The CDR3 DNA follows: TGTGCCAGCAGTTCAACAGATAGCAATCAGCCCCAGCATTTT. Residues: CASSSTDSNQPQHF.

V gene TRBV28 combines with J gene TRBJ1-4; tentative D call: TRBD1 (5 bases). This CDR3 region has 13 residues. Trimming shortened V by 6 bases and J by 6 bases, and 11 bases separated the two germline ends. In germline, CDR1 is MDHEN, CDR2 SYDVKM. CDR3 in DNA: TGTGCCAGCAGCTTGACAGTCTATGAAAAACTGTTTTTT. Residues: CASSLTVYEKLFF. The complete variable domain, with remaining parts taken from reference TRBV28 and TRBJ1-4, reads DVKVTQSSRYLVKRTGEKVFLECVQDMDHENMFWYRQDPGLGLRLIYFSYDVKMKEKGDIPEGYSVSREKKERFSLILESASTNQTSMYLCASSLTVYEKLFFGSGTQLSVL.

This clone was counted between two and nine times. CDR3 DNA: TGTGCCAGCAGCTCACCACGCGGGGGACAGGGTTATGGCTACACCTTC. The encoded protein is CASSSPRGGQGYGYTF. The gene calls are TRBV7-9 and TRBJ1-2; 9 positions agree with TRBD1. The CDR3 contains 16 residues. Per the germline V gene, CDR1 is SEHNR and CDR2 is FQNEAQ (reference sequence). V lost 4 bases, J lost 5 bases, and 11 bases stayed unmatched.

This sequence joins TRBV30 and TRBJ2-1; a weak D match, TRBD2 (6 bases). The CDR3 length is 14 residues. The germline V gene has CDR1 GTSNPN and CDR2 SVGIG (reference sequence). V was pared by 3 bases and J by 3 bases, with 12 bases between. The CDR3 reads CAWRVGRGYNEQFF. Written as DNA, the CDR3 is TGTGCCTGGAGGGTTGGGCGGGGCTACAATGAGCAGTTCTTC.

The rearrangement joins TRBV10-1 to TRBJ1-1; a possible D gene is TRBD1 (6 bases). V was shortened by 11 bases and J by 6 bases, with 16 bases between the two germline ends. Per germline, CDR1 WNHNN and CDR2 SYGVQD (reference sequence). The length of the CDR3 is 12 residues. The CDR3 here is CAGRMGAPEAFF. The DNA for the CDR3 is TGCGCCGGACGTATGGGGGCGCCTGAAGCTTTCTTT.

This clone occurred once. The chain couples TRBV5-1 to TRBJ2-3; 7 bases agree with TRBD2. V shed 3 bases and J 5 bases; nucleotides not matched to a gene: 6. The CDR3 length is 14 residues. Germline CDR1 and CDR2: SGHRS and YFSETQ. This chain's CDR3 is CASSWGTTGDTQYF. CDR3 bases: TGCGCCAGCAGCTGGGGGACTACGGGAGATACGCAGTATTTT.

The chain has TRBV9 and TRBJ1-6, with unresolved D. The V end lost 0 bases, the J end lost 7 bases, and 11 bases lay between the germline ends. Germline V gene lookup returns CDR1 SGDLS and CDR2 YYNGEE. The length of the CDR3 is 15 residues. The chain's CDR3 is CASSVGALTNSPLHF. CDR3 in DNA: TGTGCCAGCAGCGTAGGGGCCCTAACCAATTCACCCCTCCACTTT. The full variable domain, its missing parts supplied by reference TRBV9 and TRBJ1-6, is DSGVTQTPKHLITATGQRVTLRCSPRSGDLSVYWYQQSLDQGLQFLIQYYNGEERAKGNILERFSAQQFPDLHSELNLSSLELGDSALYFCASSVGALTNSPLHFGNGTRLTVT.

This clone was recorded once. V is TRBV5-1 and J is TRBJ2-3, with D tentatively TRBD2 (6 bases). CDR3 size: 19 residues. The V end was cut by 4 bases, the J end by 9 bases, with 33 bases between. Germline assignment: CDR1 SGHRS and CDR2 YFSETQ. The DNA of the CDR3 is TGCGCCAGCAGCCTTCCCTCCTCGGGGGAGATGAGTCCCTCAGGGACGCAGTATTTT. Protein product: CASSLPSSGEMSPSGTQYF.

The chain uses TRBV11-2 and TRBJ1-5; D unclear. The CDR3 has 15 amino acids. Germline V gives CDR1 SGHAT, CDR2 FQNNGV. Trimming left V 3 bases short and J 0 bases short, with 9 bases between. The DNA of the CDR3 is TGTGCCAGCAGCTTCAGGTCGGATAGCAATCAGCCCCAGCATTTT. Its translation: CASSFRSDSNQPQHF.

The chain links TRBV6-1 to TRBJ2-7; 10 nucleotides agree with TRBD1. Trimming took 5 bases from V and 4 from J; bases not matched to a gene: 8. The CDR3 loop spans 15 amino acids. From germline, CDR1 is MNHNS and CDR2 SASEGT. The CDR3 region is CASSSRQGAVYEQYF. The CDR3, as DNA: TGTGCCAGCAGTTCCAGACAGGGGGCGGTGTACGAGCAGTACTTC.

This rearrangement joins TRBV18 to TRBJ2-7; 7 bases agree with TRBD1. The V segment lost 0 bases and the J segment 6 bases; nucleotides outside the gene matches: 8. CDR3 length: 15 amino acids. Germline loops: CDR1 KGHSH, CDR2 LQKENI. CDR3 amino acids: CASSPPAKGAGEQYF. CDR3 DNA sequence: TGTGCCAGCTCACCACCGGCGAAGGGGGCAGGCGAGCAGTACTTC. The complete variable domain, with remaining parts taken from reference TRBV18 and TRBJ2-7, reads NAGVMQNPRHLVRRRGQEARLRCSPMKGHSHVYWYRQLPEEGLKFMVYLQKENIIDESGMPKERFSAEFPKEGPSILRIQQVVRGDSAAYFCASSPPAKGAGEQYFGPGTRLTVT.

The table lists this clone with a few counts. The rearrangement links TRBV5-1 to TRBJ2-7; a weak D match, TRBD2 (6 bases). V was shortened by 4 bases and J by 1 base, with 9 bases between the two germline ends. The germline V gene encodes CDR1 SGHRS and CDR2 YFSETQ. The CDR3 is made up of 13 amino acids. The CDR3 DNA sequence: TGCGCCAGCAGCCCCCGGGGGTCCTACGAGCAGTACTTC. Translating it yields CASSPRGSYEQYF.

The chain uses TRBV21-1 and TRBJ2-3; the listed D gene, TRBD2, was not tested against the DNA. TRBV21-1 is recorded as a pseudogene. This CDR3 region has 15 residues. This chain's CDR3 is CASTLPSGSTDTQYF. The CDR3 nucleotides are TGTGCCAGCACTCTTCCTAGCGGGAGCACAGATACGCAGTATTTT.